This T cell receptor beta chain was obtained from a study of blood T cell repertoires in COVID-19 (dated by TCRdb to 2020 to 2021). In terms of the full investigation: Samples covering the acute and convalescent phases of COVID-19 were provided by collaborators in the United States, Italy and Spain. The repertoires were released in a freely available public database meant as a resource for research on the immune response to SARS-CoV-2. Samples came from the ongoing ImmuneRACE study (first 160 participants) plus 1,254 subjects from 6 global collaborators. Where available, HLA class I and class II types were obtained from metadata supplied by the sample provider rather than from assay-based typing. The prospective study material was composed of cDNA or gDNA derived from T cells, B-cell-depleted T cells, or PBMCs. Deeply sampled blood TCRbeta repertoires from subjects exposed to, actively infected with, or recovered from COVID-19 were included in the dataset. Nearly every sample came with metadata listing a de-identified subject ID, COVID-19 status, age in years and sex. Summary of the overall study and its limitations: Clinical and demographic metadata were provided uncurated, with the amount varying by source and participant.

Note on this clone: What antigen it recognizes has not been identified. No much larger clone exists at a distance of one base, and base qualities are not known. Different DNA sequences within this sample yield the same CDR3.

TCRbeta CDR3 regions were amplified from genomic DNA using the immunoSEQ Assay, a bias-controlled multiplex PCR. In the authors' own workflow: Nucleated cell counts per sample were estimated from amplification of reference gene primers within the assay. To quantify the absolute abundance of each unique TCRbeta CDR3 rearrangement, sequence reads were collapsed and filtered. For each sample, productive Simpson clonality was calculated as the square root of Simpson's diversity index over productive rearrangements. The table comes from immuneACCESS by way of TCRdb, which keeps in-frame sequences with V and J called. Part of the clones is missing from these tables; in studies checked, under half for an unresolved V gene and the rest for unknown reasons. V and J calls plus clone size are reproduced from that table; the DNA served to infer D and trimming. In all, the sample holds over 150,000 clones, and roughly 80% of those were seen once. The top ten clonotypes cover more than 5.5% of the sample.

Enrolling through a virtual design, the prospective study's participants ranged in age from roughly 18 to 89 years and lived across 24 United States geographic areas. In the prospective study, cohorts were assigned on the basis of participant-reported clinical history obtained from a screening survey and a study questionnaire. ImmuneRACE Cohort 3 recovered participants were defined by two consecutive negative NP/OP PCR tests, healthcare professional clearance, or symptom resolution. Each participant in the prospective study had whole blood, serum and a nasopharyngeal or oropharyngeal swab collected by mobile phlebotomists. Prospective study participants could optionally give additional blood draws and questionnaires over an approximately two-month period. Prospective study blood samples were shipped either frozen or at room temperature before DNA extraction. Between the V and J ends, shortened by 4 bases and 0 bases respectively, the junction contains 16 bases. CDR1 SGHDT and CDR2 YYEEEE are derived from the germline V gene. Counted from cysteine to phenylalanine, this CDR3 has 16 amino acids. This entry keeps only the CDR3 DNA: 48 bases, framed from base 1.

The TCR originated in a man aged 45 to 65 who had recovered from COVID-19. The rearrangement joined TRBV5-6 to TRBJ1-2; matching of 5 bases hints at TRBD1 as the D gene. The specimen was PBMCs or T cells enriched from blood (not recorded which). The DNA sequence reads TGTGCCAGCAGCCTGAAAGGCGGGGCAGCTAACTATGGCTACACCTTC. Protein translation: CASSLKGGAANYGYTF. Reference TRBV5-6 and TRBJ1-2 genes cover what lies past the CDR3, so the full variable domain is DAGVTQSPTHLIKTRGQQVTLRCSPKSGHDTVSWYQQALGQGPQFIFQYYEEEERQRGNFPDRFSGHQFPNYSSELNVNALLLGDSALYLCASSLKGGAANYGYTFGSGTRLTVV.